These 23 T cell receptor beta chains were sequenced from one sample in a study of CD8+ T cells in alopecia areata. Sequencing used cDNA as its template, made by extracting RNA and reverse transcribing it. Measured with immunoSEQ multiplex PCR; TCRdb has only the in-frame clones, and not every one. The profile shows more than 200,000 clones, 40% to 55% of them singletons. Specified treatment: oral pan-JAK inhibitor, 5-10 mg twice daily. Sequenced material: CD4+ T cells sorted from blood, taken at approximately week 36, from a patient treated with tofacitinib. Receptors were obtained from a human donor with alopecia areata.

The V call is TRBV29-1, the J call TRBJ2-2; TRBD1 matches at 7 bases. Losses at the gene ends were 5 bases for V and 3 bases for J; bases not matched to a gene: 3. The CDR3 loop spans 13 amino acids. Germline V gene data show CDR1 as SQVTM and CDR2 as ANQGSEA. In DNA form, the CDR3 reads TGCAGCGTTCAGAGGGGGCACACCGGGGAGCTGTTTTTT. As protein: CSVQRGHTGELFF.

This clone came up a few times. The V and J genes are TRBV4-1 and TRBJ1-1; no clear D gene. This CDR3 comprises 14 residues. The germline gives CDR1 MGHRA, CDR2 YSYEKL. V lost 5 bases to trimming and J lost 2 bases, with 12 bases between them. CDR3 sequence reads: CASSSPTLNTEAFF. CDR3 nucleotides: TGCGCCAGCAGCTCCCCGACCCTTAACACTGAAGCTTTCTTT.

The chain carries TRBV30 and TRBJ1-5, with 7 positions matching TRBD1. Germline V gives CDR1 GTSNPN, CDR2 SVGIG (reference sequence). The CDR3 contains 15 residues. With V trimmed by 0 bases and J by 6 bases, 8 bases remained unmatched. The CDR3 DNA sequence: TGTGCCTGGAGTGTATCAGGGGGGCGAAGTCAGCCCCAGCATTTT. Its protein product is CAWSVSGGRSQPQHF. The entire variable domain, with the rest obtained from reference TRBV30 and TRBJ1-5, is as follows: SQTIHQWPATLVQPVGSPLSLECTVEGTSNPNLYWYRQAAGRGLQLLFYSVGIGQISSEVPQNLSASRPQDRQFILSSKKLLLSDSGFYLCAWSVSGGRSQPQHFGDGTRLSIL.

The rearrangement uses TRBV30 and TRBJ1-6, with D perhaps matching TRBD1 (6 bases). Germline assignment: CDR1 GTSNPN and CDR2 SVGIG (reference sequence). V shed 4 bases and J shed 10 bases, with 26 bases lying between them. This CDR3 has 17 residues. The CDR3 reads CAWTLSTGTISGSPLHF. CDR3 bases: TGTGCCTGGACCCTATCGACAGGCACGATTTCAGGATCACCCCTCCACTTT.

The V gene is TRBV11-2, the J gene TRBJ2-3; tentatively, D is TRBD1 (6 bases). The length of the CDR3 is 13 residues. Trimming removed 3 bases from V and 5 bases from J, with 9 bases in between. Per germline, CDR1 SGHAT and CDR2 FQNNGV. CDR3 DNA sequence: TGTGCCAGCAGCTTCACCAGGGGAGATACGCAGTATTTT. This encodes CASSFTRGDTQYF.

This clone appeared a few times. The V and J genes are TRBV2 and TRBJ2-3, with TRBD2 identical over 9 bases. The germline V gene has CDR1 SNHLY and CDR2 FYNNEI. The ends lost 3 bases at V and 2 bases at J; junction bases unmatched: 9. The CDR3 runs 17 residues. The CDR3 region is CASSELSGGRATDTQYF. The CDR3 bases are TGTGCCAGCAGTGAGTTGTCTGGCGGGAGGGCCACAGATACGCAGTATTTT.

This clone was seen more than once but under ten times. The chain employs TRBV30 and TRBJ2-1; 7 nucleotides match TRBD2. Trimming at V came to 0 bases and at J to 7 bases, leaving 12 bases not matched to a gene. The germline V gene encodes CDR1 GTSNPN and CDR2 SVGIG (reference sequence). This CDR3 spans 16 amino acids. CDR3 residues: CAWSVWGGVIENEQFF. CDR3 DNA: TGTGCCTGGAGTGTATGGGGGGGAGTGATCGAAAATGAGCAGTTCTTC.

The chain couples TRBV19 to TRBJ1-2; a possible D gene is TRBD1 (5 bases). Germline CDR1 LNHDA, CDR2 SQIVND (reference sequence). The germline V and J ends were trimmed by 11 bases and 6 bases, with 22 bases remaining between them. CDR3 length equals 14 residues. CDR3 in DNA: TGTGCCTCAAACCCCGCCGGGGGATGGAATGGCTACACCTTC. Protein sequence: CASNPAGGWNGYTF.

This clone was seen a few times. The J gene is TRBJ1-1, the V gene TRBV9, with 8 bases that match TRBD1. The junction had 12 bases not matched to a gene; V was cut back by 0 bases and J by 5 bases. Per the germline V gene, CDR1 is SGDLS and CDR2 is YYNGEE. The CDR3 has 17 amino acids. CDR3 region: CASSVGTPGQAKTEAFF. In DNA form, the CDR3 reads TGTGCCAGCAGCGTAGGGACCCCGGGACAGGCAAAAACTGAAGCTTTCTTT.

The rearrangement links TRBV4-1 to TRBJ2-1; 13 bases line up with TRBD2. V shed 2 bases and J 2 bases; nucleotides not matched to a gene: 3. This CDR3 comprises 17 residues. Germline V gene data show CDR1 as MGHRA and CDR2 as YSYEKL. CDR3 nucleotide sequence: TGCGCCAGCAGCCAAACCGGGACTAGCGGGACCTACAATGAGCAGTTCTTC. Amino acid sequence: CASSQTGTSGTYNEQFF.

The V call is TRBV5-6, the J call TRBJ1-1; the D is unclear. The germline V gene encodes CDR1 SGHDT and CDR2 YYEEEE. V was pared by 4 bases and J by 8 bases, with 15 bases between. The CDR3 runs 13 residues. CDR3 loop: CASSGRRFSEAFF. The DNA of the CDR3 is TGTGCCAGCAGCGGCCGCCGATTTTCCGAAGCTTTCTTT.

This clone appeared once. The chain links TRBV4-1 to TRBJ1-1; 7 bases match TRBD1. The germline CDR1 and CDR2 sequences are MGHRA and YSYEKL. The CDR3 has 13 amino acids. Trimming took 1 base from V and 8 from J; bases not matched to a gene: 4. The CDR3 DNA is TGCGCCAGCAGCCAAGCGACAGGGACAGAAGCTTTCTTT. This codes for CASSQATGTEAFF.

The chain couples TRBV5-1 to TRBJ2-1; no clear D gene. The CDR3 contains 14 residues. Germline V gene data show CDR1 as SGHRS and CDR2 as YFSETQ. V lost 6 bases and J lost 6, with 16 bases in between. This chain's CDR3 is CASTKEIGGNEQFF. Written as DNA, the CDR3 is TGCGCCAGCACCAAGGAGATTGGCGGCAATGAGCAGTTCTTC.

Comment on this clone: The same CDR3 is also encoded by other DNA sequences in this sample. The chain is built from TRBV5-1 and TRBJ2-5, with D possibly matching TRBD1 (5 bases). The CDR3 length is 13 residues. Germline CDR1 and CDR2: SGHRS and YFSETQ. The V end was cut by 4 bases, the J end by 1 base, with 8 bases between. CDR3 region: CASSLQGQETQYF. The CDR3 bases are TGCGCCAGCAGCCTTCAGGGCCAAGAGACCCAGTACTTC.

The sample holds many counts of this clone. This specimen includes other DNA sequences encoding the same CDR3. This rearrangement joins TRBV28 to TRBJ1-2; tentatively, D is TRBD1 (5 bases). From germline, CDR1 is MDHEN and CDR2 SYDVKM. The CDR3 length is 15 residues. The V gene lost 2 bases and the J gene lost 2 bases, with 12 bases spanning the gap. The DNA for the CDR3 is TGTGCCAGCAGTTTAAGTCCCCGGGACAACTATGGCTACACCTTC. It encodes CASSLSPRDNYGYTF.

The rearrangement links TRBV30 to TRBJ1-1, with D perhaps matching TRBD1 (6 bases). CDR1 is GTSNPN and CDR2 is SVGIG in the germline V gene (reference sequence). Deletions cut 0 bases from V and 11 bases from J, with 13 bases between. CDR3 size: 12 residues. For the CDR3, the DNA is TGTGCCTGGAGTGTACAGGGTCTGAGGGCTTTCTTT. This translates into CAWSVQGLRAFF.

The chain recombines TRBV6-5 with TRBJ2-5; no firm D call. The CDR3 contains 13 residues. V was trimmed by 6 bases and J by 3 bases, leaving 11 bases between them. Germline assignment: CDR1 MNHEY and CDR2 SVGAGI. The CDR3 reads CASSQQIEETQYF. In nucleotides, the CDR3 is TGTGCCAGCAGCCAACAGATTGAAGAGACCCAGTACTTC.

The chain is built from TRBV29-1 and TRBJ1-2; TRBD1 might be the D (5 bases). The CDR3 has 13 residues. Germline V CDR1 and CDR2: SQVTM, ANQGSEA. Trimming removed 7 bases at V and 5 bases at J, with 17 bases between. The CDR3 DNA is TGCAGCGGTGGGGGTGCGGTGGAGTATGGCTACACCTTC. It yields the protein CSGGGAVEYGYTF.

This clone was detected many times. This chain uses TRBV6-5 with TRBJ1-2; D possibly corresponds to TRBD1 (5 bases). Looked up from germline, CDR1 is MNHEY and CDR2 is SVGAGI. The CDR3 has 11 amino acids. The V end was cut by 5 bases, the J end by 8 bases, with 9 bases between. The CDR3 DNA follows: TGTGCCAGCAGTGCAGGGCTAGGCTACACCTTC. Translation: CASSAGLGYTF.

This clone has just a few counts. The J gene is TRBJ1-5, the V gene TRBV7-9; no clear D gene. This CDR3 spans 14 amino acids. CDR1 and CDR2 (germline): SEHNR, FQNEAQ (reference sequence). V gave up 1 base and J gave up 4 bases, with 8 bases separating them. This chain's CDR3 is CASSLEGWNQPQHF. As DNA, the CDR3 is TGTGCCAGCAGCTTAGAAGGGTGGAATCAGCCCCAGCATTTT.

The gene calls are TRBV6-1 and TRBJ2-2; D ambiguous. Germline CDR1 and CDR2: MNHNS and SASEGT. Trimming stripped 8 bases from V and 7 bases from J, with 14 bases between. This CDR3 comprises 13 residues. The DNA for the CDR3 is TGTGCCAGCGCCGACCGTACCGACGGGGAGCTGTTTTTT. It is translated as CASADRTDGELFF.

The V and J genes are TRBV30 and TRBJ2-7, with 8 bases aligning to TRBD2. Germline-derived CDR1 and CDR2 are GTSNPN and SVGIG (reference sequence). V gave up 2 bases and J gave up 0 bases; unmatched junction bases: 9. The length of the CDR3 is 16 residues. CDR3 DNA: TGTGCCTGGAGTTTCCTCTTCGGGAGGGACTCCTACGAGCAGTACTTC. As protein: CAWSFLFGRDSYEQYF. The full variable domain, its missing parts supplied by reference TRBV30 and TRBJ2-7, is SQTIHQWPATLVQPVGSPLSLECTVEGTSNPNLYWYRQAAGRGLQLLFYSVGIGQISSEVPQNLSASRPQDRQFILSSKKLLLSDSGFYLCAWSFLFGRDSYEQYFGPGTRLTVT.

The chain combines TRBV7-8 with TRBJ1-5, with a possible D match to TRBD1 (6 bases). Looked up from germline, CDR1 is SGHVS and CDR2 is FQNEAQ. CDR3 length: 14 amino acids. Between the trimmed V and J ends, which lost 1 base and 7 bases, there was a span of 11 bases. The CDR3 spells CASSLEGGTQPQHF. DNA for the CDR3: TGTGCCAGCAGCTTAGAGGGGGGCACGCAGCCCCAGCATTTT.